This TCR beta chain was observed in a study of T cell changes during pregnancy in multiple sclerosis. Germline assignment: CDR1 SGHRS and CDR2 YFSETQ. This CDR3 region has 14 residues. Trimming shortened V by 1 base and J by 5 bases, and 12 bases separated the two germline ends. TCRdb keeps only in-frame clones here, not all; method: immunoSEQ multiplex PCR. The sample includes over 100,000 clones, 80% to 95% seen only once; the top ten take about 1.6%. This specimen was peripheral blood, taken in the third trimester of pregnancy. The chain recombines TRBV5-1 with TRBJ2-5, with D perhaps matching TRBD1 (6 bases). The clonotype originates from a female donor with multiple sclerosis, enrolled in a pregnancy study. CDR3 sequence: CASSLSEGEETQYF. CDR3 nucleotides: TGCGCCAGCAGCTTGAGTGAGGGGGAGGAGACCCAGTACTTC.